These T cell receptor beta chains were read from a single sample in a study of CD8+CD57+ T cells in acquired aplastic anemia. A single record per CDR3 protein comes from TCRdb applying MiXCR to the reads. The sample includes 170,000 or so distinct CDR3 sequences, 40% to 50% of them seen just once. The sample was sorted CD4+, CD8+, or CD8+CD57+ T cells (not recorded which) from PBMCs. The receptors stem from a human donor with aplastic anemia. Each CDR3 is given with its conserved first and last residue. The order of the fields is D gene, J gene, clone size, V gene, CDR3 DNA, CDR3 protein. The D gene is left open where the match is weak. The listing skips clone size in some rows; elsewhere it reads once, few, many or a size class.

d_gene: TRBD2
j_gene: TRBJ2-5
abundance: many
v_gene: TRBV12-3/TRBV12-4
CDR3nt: TGTGCCAGCAGTCGATTAGCGGGGCCGTACCAAGAGACCCAGTACTTC
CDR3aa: CASSRLAGPYQETQYF

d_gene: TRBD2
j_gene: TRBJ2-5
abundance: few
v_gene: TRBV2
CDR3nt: TGTGCCAGCTGGGCTAGCGGGAGGCCGGGGCAAGAGACCCAGTACTTC
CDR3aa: CASWASGRPGQETQYF

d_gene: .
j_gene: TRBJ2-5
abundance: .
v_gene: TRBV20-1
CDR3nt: TGCAGTGCTAGCCATCAAGAGACCCAGTACTTC
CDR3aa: CSASHQETQYF

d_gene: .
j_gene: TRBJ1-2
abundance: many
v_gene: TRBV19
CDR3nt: TGTGCCAGTAGTATTAAGGGTAACTATGGCTACACCTTC
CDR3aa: CASSIKGNYGYTF

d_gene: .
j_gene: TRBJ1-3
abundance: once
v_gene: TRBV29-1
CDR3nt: TGCAGCGTTGAACAATCTGGAAACACCATATATTTT
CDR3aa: CSVEQSGNTIYF

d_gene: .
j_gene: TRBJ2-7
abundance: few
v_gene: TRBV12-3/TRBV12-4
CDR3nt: TGTGCCAGCAGTTTAGGGGGACCCTACGAGCAGTACTTC
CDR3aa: CASSLGGPYEQYF

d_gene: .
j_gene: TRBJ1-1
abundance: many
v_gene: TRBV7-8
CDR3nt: TGTGCCAGCAGCTTAGGATGGGGCTCGGACACTGAAGCTTTCTTT
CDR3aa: CASSLGWGSDTEAFF

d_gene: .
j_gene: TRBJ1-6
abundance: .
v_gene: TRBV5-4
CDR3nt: TGTGCCAGCATGGATATACCGGGTGTCGGTTCACCCCTCCACTTT
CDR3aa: CASMDIPGVGSPLHF

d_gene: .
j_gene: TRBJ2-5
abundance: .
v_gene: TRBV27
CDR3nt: TGTGCCAGCAGTTTAACTAGCCAAAGGGCCCAGTACTTC
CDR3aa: CASSLTSQRAQYF

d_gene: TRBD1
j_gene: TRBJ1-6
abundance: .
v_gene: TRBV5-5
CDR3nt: TGTGCCAGCAGCACGGGACAGGGAACGTCACCCCTCCACTTT
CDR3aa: CASSTGQGTSPLHF

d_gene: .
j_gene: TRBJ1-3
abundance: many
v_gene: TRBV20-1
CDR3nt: TGCAGTGCTAGCCCCCCGGGAGGAAACACCATATATTTT
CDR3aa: CSASPPGGNTIYF

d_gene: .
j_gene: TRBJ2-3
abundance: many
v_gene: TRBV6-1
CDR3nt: TGTGCCAGCAGCCTTTCAGTTCCAGATACGCAGTATTTT
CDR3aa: CASSLSVPDTQYF

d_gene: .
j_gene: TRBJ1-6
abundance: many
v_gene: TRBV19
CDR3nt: TGTGCCAGTAGTATGGCATTGGAGTCACCCCTCCACTTT
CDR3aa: CASSMALESPLHF

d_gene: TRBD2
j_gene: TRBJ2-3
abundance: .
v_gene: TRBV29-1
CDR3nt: TGCAGCTCGACGGCGGGAGGGCCTACAGATACGCAGTATTTT
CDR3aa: CSSTAGGPTDTQYF

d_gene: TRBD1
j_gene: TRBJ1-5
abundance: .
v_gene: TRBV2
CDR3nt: TGTGCCAGCAGCTTAGGACAGGGGGATCTTCAGCCCCAGCATTTT
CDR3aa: CASSLGQGDLQPQHF

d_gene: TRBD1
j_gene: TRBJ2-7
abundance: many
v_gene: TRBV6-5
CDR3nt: TGTGCCAGCAGTCCAAACAGGGGTTTTGACGAGCAGTACTTC
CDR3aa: CASSPNRGFDEQYF

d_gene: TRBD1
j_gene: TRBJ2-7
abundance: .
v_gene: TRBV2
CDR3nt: TGTGCCATCAGTGCGGGACAGGGGGACGAGCAGTACTTC
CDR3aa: CAISAGQGDEQYF

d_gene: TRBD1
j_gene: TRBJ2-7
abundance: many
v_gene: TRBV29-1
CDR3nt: TGCAGCGTTGAAGGGTCCGGACAGGGGTCCTACGAGCAGTACTTC
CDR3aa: CSVEGSGQGSYEQYF

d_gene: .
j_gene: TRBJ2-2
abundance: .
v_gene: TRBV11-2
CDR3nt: TGTGCCAGCCGATCCGGGACACTGGCCGCCGGGGAGCTGTTTTTT
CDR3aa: CASRSGTLAAGELFF

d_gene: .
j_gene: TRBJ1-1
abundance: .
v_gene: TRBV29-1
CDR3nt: TGCAGCGTTGACAGGGAAGCTTTCTTT
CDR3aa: CSVDREAFF

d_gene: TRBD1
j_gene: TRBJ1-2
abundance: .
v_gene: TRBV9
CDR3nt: TGTGCCAGCAGCGTAGGCGGGACAGCTCCTATGGATGGCTACACCTTC
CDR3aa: CASSVGGTAPMDGYTF

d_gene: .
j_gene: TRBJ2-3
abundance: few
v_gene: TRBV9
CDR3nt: TGTGCCAGCAGCAGAGCCGGGACGGGAGGCACAGATACGCAGTATTTT
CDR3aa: CASSRAGTGGTDTQYF

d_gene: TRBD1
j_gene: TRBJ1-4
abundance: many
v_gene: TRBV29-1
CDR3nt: TGCAGCGTGTCAGGGGGGGGTAATGAAAAACTGTTTTTT
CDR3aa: CSVSGGGNEKLFF

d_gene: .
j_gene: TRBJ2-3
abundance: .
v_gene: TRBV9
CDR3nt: TGTGCCAGCAGCCGATTTACGAGCACAGATACGCAGTATTTT
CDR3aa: CASSRFTSTDTQYF

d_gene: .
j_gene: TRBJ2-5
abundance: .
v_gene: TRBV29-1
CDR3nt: TGCAGCGTTGAACAGAGACAAGAGACCCAGTACTTC
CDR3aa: CSVEQRQETQYF

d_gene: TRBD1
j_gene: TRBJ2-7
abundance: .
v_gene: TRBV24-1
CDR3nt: TGTGCCACCAGCTCGGACAGGGAACCCTACGAGCAGTACTTC
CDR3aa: CATSSDREPYEQYF

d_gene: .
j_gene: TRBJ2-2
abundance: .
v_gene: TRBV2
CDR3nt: TGTGCCAGCAGTGGAATCGGGGAGCTGTTTTTT
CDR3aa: CASSGIGELFF

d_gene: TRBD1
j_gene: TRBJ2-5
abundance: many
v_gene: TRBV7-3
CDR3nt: TGTGCCAGCAGCCCCACAGGGGATGAGACCCAGTACTTC
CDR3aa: CASSPTGDETQYF

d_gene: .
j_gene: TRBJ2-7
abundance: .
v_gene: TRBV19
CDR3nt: TGTGCCAGTAGTATTGGGAAGGGGGCCTACGAGCAGTACTTC
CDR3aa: CASSIGKGAYEQYF

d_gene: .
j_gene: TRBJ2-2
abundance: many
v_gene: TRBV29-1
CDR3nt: TGCAGCGGCATGGGACTCCACACCGGGGAGCTGTTTTTT
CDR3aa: CSGMGLHTGELFF

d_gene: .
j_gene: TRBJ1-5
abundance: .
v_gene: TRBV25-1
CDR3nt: TGTGCCAGCAGTCCAGGGGACGGAAGGCCCCAGCATTTT
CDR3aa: CASSPGDGRPQHF

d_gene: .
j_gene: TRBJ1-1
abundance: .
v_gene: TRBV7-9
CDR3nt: TGTGCCAGCAGCCCGCTCAGGTCCGAAGCTTTCTTT
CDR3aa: CASSPLRSEAFF

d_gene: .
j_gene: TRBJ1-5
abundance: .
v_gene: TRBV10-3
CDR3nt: TGTGCCATCAGTGAGTCTCCAGGGACTCAGCCCCAGCATTTT
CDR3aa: CAISESPGTQPQHF

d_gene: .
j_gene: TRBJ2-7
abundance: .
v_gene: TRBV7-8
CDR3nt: TGTGCCAGCATCCCAGACCAGCTAGGTGGCGGAACCTACGAGCAGTACTTC
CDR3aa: CASIPDQLGGGTYEQYF

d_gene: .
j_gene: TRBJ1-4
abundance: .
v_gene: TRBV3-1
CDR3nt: TGTGCCAGCAGCCTTGAGTGCGACAGAAATGAAAAACTGTTTTTT
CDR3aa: CASSLECDRNEKLFF

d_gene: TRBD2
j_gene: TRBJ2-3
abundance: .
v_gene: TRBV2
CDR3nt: TGTGCCAGCAGCTATGGACTAGCGGGGAGCACAGATACGCAGTATTTT
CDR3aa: CASSYGLAGSTDTQYF

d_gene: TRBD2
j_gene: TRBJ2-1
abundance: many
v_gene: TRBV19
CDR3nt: TGTGCCAGTAGGGATCGGACTAGCGGGTACAATGAGCAGTTCTTC
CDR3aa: CASRDRTSGYNEQFF

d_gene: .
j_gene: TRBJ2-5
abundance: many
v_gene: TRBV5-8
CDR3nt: TGTGCCAGCAGCTTGGTGGCCCAAGAGACCCAGTACTTC
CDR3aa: CASSLVAQETQYF

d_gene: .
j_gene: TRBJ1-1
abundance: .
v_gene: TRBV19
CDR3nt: TGTGCCAGTAAAGTGAACACTGAAGCTTTCTTT
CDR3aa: CASKVNTEAFF

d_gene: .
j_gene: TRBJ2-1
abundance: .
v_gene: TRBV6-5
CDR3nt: TGTGCCAGCAGTTACCCGGCTAGTGGTACCAATGAGCAGTTCTTC
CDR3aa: CASSYPASGTNEQFF

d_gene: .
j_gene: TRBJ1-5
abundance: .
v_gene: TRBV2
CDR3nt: TGCGCCAGCAGCGCGACCATCGATCAGCCCCAGCATTTT
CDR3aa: CASSATIDQPQHF

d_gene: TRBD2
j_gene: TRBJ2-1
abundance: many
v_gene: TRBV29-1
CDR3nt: TGCAGCGTCCCAGCGGGGGCAACCTACAATGAGCAGTTCTTC
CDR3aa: CSVPAGATYNEQFF

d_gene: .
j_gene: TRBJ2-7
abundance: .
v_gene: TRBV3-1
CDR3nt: TGTGCCAGCAGCCAAGCTCCACAGGGTCACTACGAGCAGTACTTC
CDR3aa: CASSQAPQGHYEQYF

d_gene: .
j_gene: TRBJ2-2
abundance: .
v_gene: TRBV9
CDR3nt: TGTGCCAGCAGTGCACAGGGAGCCGGGGAGCTGTTTTTT
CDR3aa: CASSAQGAGELFF

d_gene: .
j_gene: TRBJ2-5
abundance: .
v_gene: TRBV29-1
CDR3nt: TGCAGCGTTGTAGGTTCGGGGAGGGAGACCCAGTACTTC
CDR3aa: CSVVGSGRETQYF

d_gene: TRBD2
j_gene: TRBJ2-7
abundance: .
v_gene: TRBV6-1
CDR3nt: TGTGCCAGCAGGGGGTCTAGCGGCACGTACTTC
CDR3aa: CASRGSSGTYF